This TCR beta chain was captured by sequencing in a study of cytomegalovirus exposure and HLA in healthy donors. Points from the study as a whole: Most observed TCR sequences were rare, whereas some public TCRs were detected in many donors.

Profiling relied on immunoSEQ multiplex PCR, and the TCRdb table lists in-frame clones only, not all of them. The table lists over 120,000 clones, 75% to 90% of them singletons, with about 6.7% in the top ten. As regards this clone: The antigen is not known.

Germline CDR1 is SNHLY and CDR2 is FYNNEI. The CDR3 spans 11 residues. The V gene end was trimmed by 6 bases and the J gene end by 8 bases; junction bases not matched to a gene: 3. Material: PBMCs. V is TRBV2 and J is TRBJ1-1, with TRBD1 matching 7 bases. This TCR derives from a woman aged 25 to 39 in good health and CMV-seropositive. CDR3 bases: TGTGCCAGCAGCCAGGGGGTAGAAGCTTTCTTT. Residues: CASSQGVEAFF.